This TCR beta chain appears in the sequencing data of a study of glioma-infiltrating T cells after dendritic cell vaccination. Study conclusions and caveats: Higher pretreatment TIL content predicted longer progression-free time and survival.

About this clone: The antigen remains unidentified.

Trimming at V came to 4 bases and at J to 0 bases, leaving 6 bases not matched to a gene. The CDR3 is 17 residues long. Looked up from germline, CDR1 is SGHVS and CDR2 is FNYEAQ. Sequencing was performed with immunoSEQ multiplex PCR; in TCRdb, only in-frame clones are kept and a portion is missing. Of 90,000 to 95,000 clones in the sample, roughly 77% are singletons; the top ten hold approximately 2.1%. Time point in this sample: after dendritic cell vaccination, including at tumor progression/relapse. This sequence was found in a human donor with glioblastoma. The chain employs TRBV7-6 and TRBJ2-3; 11 positions agree with TRBD2. The sequenced sample was blood, obtained after dendritic cell vaccination. As DNA, the CDR3 is TGTGCCAGCAGCTCGAGTAGCGGGAGGGTGAGCACAGATACGCAGTATTTT. Translating gives CASSSSSGRVSTDTQYF. Full variable domain (outside the CDR3, taken from reference TRBV7-6 and TRBJ2-3): GAGVSQSPRYKVTKRGQDVALRCDPISGHVSLYWYRQALGQGPEFLTYFNYEAQQDKSGLPNDRFSAERPEGSISTLTIQRTEQRDSAMYRCASSSSSGRVSTDTQYFGPGTRLTVL.